This T cell receptor (beta chain) stems from a study of T cells in Graves' hyperthyroidism and ophthalmopathy. Study results and caveats: Before onset, ophthalmopathy was predicted by the model a median roughly 6.4 months earlier.

This clonotype was recorded at least ten times. Its antigen is unidentified. Trimming took 6 bases from V and 6 from J, leaving 12 bases between them. The CDR3 totals 12 residues. Germline assignment: CDR1 MNHEY and CDR2 SVGEGT. TCR beta CDR3 sequences were amplified from RNA transcripts. Researchers ran a first-round RT-PCR on the TCR CDR3 using the HTBI primer set. One entry per CDR3 protein results from TCRdb running MiXCR on the multiplex PCR reads. The sample records around 540,000 distinct CDR3 sequences, roughly a sixth being singletons. The clonotype originates from a woman between 25 and 40 years old with Graves' ophthalmopathy. The chain recombines TRBV6-2 or TRBV6-3 with TRBJ2-7, with TRBD2 as a possible D gene (5 bases). The sample consisted of blood. CDR3 loop: CASRRLLSEQYF. The CDR3 DNA follows: TGTGCCAGCAGACGACTATTGTCCGAGCAGTACTTC.